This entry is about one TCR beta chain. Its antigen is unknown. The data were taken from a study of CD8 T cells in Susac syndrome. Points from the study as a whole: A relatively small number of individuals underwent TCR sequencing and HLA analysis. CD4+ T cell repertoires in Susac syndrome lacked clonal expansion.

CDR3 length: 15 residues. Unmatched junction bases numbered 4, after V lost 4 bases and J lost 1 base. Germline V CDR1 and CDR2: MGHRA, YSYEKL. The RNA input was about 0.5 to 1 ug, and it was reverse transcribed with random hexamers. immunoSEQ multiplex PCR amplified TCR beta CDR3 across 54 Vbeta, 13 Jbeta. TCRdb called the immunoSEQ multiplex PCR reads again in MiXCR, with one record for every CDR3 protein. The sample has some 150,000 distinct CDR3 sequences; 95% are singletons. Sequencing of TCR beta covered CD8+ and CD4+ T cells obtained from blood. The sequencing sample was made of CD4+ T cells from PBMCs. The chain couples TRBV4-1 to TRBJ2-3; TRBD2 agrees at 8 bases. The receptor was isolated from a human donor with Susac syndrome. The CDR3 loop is CASSLISGGTDTQYF. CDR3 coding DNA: TGCGCCAGCAGCCTGATTAGCGGGGGCACAGATACGCAGTATTTT.